Below are 21 T cell receptor beta chains sequenced from a single sample in a study of identical twins. Each CDR3 protein gets one entry after TCRdb re-called the 5' RACE reads with MiXCR. Of around 450,000 distinct CDR3 sequences in the sample, over 12% were seen once. Another study also made use of these data, one on yellow fever vaccine responses in identical twins.

The sequencing input was CD4+ T cells sorted from blood. The source is a woman under 30 in good health.

This rearrangement joins TRBV11-3 to TRBJ2-7; 8 positions agree with TRBD2. CDR1 is SGHNT, CDR2 YENEEA, per germline. CDR3 length equals 13 residues. Germline trimming cut 5 bases from V and 3 bases from J; bases unmatched to any gene: 3. The CDR3 nucleotides read TGTGCCAGCAGCCCGGGACTAGACTACGAGCAGTACTTC. As protein: CASSPGLDYEQYF.

This clonotype has only a few counts. The chain couples TRBV9 to TRBJ1-6, with 7 nucleotides matching TRBD1. This CDR3 has 14 residues. CDR1 and CDR2 (germline): SGDLS, YYNGEE. The J segment lost 7 bases and the V segment lost 4 bases, leaving 5 bases of the junction unmatched. As DNA, the CDR3 is TGTGCCAGCAGCTTTACAGGGGACAATTCACCCCTCCACTTT. Translated, it gives CASSFTGDNSPLHF. Based on the CDR3 plus reference TRBV9 and TRBJ1-6, the full variable domain is DSGVTQTPKHLITATGQRVTLRCSPRSGDLSVYWYQQSLDQGLQFLIQYYNGEERAKGNILERFSAQQFPDLHSELNLSSLELGDSALYFCASSFTGDNSPLHFGNGTRLTVT.

The gene calls are TRBV6-5 and TRBJ2-7; TRBD1 might be the D (5 bases). The V end lost 0 bases, the J end lost 4 bases, and 10 bases lay between the germline ends. The CDR3 consists of 14 residues. The V gene's germline CDR1 is MNHEY and CDR2 SVGAGI. The CDR3 is CASSYSNRPYEQYF. The CDR3 region has the DNA TGTGCCAGCAGTTACTCGAACAGGCCTTACGAGCAGTACTTC.

The rearrangement joins TRBV3-1 to TRBJ2-3; D remains ambiguous. V shed 1 base and J shed 2 bases, with 7 bases lying between them. The germline V gene has CDR1 LGHDT and CDR2 YNNKEL (reference sequence). This CDR3 has 14 residues. This CDR3 is CASSQGLDTDTQYF. CDR3 in DNA: TGTGCCAGCAGCCAAGGACTGGACACAGATACGCAGTATTTT.

J is TRBJ2-7 and V is TRBV25-1; 8 nucleotides agree with TRBD1. Unmatched junction bases numbered 10, after V lost 3 bases and J lost 3 bases. Germline CDR1 reads MGHDK; CDR2 reads SYGVNS. This CDR3 spans 16 amino acids. The DNA of the CDR3 is TGTGCCAGCAGTGACGCCCGACAGGGGACTTTCTACGAGCAGTACTTC. Its translation is CASSDARQGTFYEQYF.

This clonotype was observed a few times. This chain links TRBV20-1 with TRBJ2-3; 11 positions match TRBD2. CDR1 DFQATT and CDR2 SNEGSKA come from the germline V gene (reference sequence). The V gene end was trimmed by 8 bases and the J gene end by 4 bases; junction bases not matched to a gene: 5. This CDR3 region has 13 residues. DNA for the CDR3: TGCAGTCCAACTAGCGGGAGCGCAGATACGCAGTATTTT. Translated, it gives CSPTSGSADTQYF.

This clonotype has more than one count but fewer than ten. The chain employs TRBV12-3 or TRBV12-4 and TRBJ1-2; 7 nucleotides match TRBD1. CDR3 length equals 14 residues. J gave up 4 bases and V 3 bases, and 5 bases lay outside the gene matches. CDR3 nucleotides: TGTGCCAGCAGTTTCCGGGACAGTCGCTATGGCTACACCTTC. It codes for CASSFRDSRYGYTF.

This clonotype was detected only a few times. The V gene is TRBV24-1, the J gene TRBJ2-5; 9 nucleotides align to TRBD1. With 3 bases clipped from V and 5 bases from J, the junction kept 9 bases outside the gene matches. The CDR3 has 16 amino acids. The germline V gene encodes CDR1 KGHDR and CDR2 SFDVKD. For the CDR3, the DNA is TGTGCCACCAGTGATCTAAGCGGGACAGGGTTCGAGACCCAGTACTTC. It specifies CATSDLSGTGFETQYF.

This clonotype was seen a handful of times. The chain employs TRBV2 and TRBJ2-1; D may be TRBD1 (5 bases). Trimming left V 4 bases short and J 10 bases short, with 14 bases between. CDR3 length equals 13 residues. The germline V gene has CDR1 SNHLY and CDR2 FYNNEI. CDR3 sequence: CASSAPGFGEQFF. As DNA, the CDR3 is TGTGCCAGCAGTGCGCCAGGGTTTGGGGAGCAGTTCTTC. Looking up the rest from reference TRBV2 and TRBJ2-1 gives the full variable domain: EPEVTQTPSHQVTQMGQEVILRCVPISNHLYFYWYRQILGQKVEFLVSFYNNEISEKSEIFDDQFSVERPDGSNFTLKIRSTKLEDSAMYFCASSAPGFGEQFFGPGTRLTVL.

In its sample, this clonotype was seen many times. The chain employs TRBV7-2 and TRBJ2-2; tentatively, D is TRBD2 (6 bases). The germline V gene has CDR1 SGHTA and CDR2 FQGNSA. The V and J ends lost 5 bases and 6 bases respectively, with 19 bases between them. This CDR3 has 16 residues. The CDR3 is CASSPTSPSWAGELFF. The CDR3 bases are TGTGCCAGCAGCCCAACTAGCCCCAGTTGGGCCGGGGAGCTGTTTTTT.

In this sample, this clonotype turned up a few times. This rearrangement joins TRBV2 to TRBJ2-7; TRBD1 agrees at 11 bases. The germline CDR1 and CDR2 sequences are SNHLY and FYNNEI. The CDR3 is 14 amino acids. The V segment lost 5 bases and the J segment 4 bases; nucleotides outside the gene matches: 4. CDR3 residues: CASSWGTGGYEQYF. The DNA of the CDR3 is TGTGCCAGCAGTTGGGGGACAGGGGGTTACGAGCAGTACTTC.

CDR3 sequence reads: CAISESTGHGYTF. The CDR3 DNA reads TGTGCCATCAGTGAGTCAACGGGCCATGGCTACACCTTC. The genes are TRBV10-3 and TRBJ1-2; D is undetermined. The CDR3 runs to 13 residues. V dropped 0 bases and J dropped 6 bases, with 8 bases sitting between them. The germline V gene encodes CDR1 ENHRY and CDR2 SYGVKD.

This chain joins TRBV28 and TRBJ2-1; D gene unclear. Germline CDR1 and CDR2: MDHEN and SYDVKM. Trimming left V 10 bases short and J 4 bases short, with 17 bases between. The CDR3 covers 14 residues. Here the CDR3 DNA reads TGTGCCACCACCATGTCCAGAGATTACAATGAGCAGTTCTTC. Encoded protein: CATTMSRDYNEQFF.

This clonotype was seen a handful of times. The CDR3 is CASSTSGTGVTGELFF. CDR3 DNA: TGCGCCAGCAGCACATCCGGGACAGGGGTAACCGGGGAGCTGTTTTTT. The gene calls are TRBV5-1 and TRBJ2-2, with 10 bases identical to TRBD1. Germline lookup yields CDR1 SGHRS and CDR2 YFSETQ. There are 16 residues in the CDR3. J gave up 5 bases and V 4 bases, and 8 bases lay outside the gene matches.

The chain couples TRBV19 to TRBJ2-2; 9 bases are a match to TRBD1. CDR1 and CDR2 (germline): LNHDA, SQIVND (reference sequence). V was clipped by 6 bases and J by 5 bases; unmatched bases: 10. The CDR3 length is 16 residues. The CDR3 reads CASRTYRGRETGELFF. The CDR3 bases are TGTGCCAGTAGGACATACAGGGGGCGCGAAACCGGGGAGCTGTTTTTT.

The gene calls are TRBV2 and TRBJ1-6, with D possibly matching TRBD1 (6 bases). Germline V lookup: CDR1 SNHLY, CDR2 FYNNEI. The CDR3 contains 18 residues. V gave up 3 bases and J gave up 0 bases, with 15 bases separating them. The CDR3 sequence is CASSDPGQLFSYNSPLHF. The CDR3 DNA sequence: TGTGCCAGCAGTGACCCGGGACAACTATTCTCCTATAATTCACCCCTCCACTTT.

This clonotype was seen more than once but under ten times. V gene TRBV4-1 combines with J gene TRBJ2-7, with 11 bases matching TRBD2. Germline loops: CDR1 MGHRA, CDR2 YSYEKL. The V gene end was trimmed by 1 base and the J gene end by 4 bases; junction bases not matched to a gene: 3. The CDR3 covers 15 residues. This CDR3 is CASSQAASGRYEQYF. The CDR3 DNA reads as TGCGCCAGCAGCCAAGCGGCTAGCGGGAGGTACGAGCAGTACTTC.

This clonotype was observed a handful of times. The V gene is TRBV7-3, the J gene TRBJ2-5; the D is unclear. V lost 2 bases to trimming and J lost 2 bases, with 6 bases between them. Germline V gene data show CDR1 as SGHTA and CDR2 as FQGTGA. This CDR3 contains 13 residues. The CDR3 protein is CASSLVDQETQYF. As DNA, the CDR3 is TGTGCCAGCAGCTTAGTCGATCAAGAGACCCAGTACTTC.

The CDR3 DNA follows: TGTGCCAGCAGCAGATCGATACAGGGCTGGGTGAATACGCAGTATTTT. Translating gives CASSRSIQGWVNTQYF. V gene TRBV6-1 combines with J gene TRBJ2-3, with D maybe TRBD1 (6 bases). Germline CDR1 MNHNS, CDR2 SASEGT. V was clipped by 6 bases and J by 7 bases, with 23 bases between them. CDR3 length: 16 amino acids.

The table lists this clonotype with a few counts. The gene calls are TRBV11-2 and TRBJ2-1, with 9 bases fitting TRBD2. Germline V gene sequence: CDR1 SGHAT, CDR2 FQNNGV. V gave up 3 bases and J gave up 5 bases; unmatched junction bases: 14. The CDR3 runs to 18 residues. The chain's CDR3 is CASSFRTPGTSTNNEQFF. CDR3 coding DNA: TGTGCCAGCAGCTTTAGGACCCCGGGGACTAGCACAAACAATGAGCAGTTCTTC.

This clonotype was seen repeatedly, ten times or more. The chain is built from TRBV20-1 and TRBJ2-3; no reliable D call. CDR3 length: 15 residues. Germline V lookup: CDR1 DFQATT, CDR2 SNEGSKA (reference sequence). Trimming took off 6 bases at V and 6 bases at J, with 22 bases between the two ends. Here the CDR3 DNA reads TGCAGTGCAACAATTAGAGCGCAAGCTAGGGATACGCAGTATTTT. Translated, it gives CSATIRAQARDTQYF.